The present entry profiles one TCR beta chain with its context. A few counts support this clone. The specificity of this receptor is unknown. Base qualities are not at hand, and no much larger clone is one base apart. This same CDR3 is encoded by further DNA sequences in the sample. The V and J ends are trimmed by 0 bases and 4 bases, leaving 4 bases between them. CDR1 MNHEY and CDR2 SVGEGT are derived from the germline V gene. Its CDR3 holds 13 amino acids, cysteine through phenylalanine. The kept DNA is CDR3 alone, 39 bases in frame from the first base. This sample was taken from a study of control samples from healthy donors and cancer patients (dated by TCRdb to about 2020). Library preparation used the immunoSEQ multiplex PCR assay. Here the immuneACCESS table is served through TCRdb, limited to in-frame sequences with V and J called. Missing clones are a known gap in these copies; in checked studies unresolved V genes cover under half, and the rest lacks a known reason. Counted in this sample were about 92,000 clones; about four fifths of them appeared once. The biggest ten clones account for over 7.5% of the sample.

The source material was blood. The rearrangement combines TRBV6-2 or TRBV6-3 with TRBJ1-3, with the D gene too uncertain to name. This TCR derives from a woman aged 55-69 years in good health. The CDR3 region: CASSYSSGNTIYF. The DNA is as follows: TGTGCCAGCAGTTACTCGAGCGGAAACACCATATATTTT.